The 17 T cell receptor beta chains presented below share a single source sample, sequenced in a study of T-cell reconstitution after alpha-beta-depleted transplantation in children. Unique molecular identifiers featured in how the TCRbeta library was prepared. MiXCR was run by TCRdb on the PCR reads, yielding one entry per CDR3 protein. The sample carries around 500,000 distinct CDR3 sequences, under 25% recorded once. The source material was PBMCs, mostly from graft donor cells, sampled 360 days after TCRalphabeta/CD19-depleted stem cell transplant. Source of these receptors: a boy in the first two years of life who had a stem cell transplant for acute myeloid leukemia, so the T cells may come from the graft donor.

The sample holds a few counts of this clonotype. V gene TRBV20-1 combines with J gene TRBJ2-5; 7 positions agree with TRBD1. Germline V lookup: CDR1 DFQATT, CDR2 SNEGSKA (reference sequence). The ends lost 5 bases at V and 1 base at J; junction bases unmatched: 10. The CDR3 has 15 residues. This CDR3 reads CSAPTYGTAQETQYF. CDR3 nucleotides: TGCAGTGCTCCAACATACGGGACAGCCCAAGAGACCCAGTACTTC.

The chain is built from TRBV27 and TRBJ2-3; possible D gene TRBD1, 5 bases. In germline, CDR1 is MNHEY, CDR2 SMNVEV (reference sequence). The V end was cut by 6 bases, the J end by 1 base, with 11 bases between. CDR3 length: 14 residues. The CDR3 sequence: CASRWAGRTDTQYF. The CDR3 coding sequence is TGTGCCAGCAGGTGGGCAGGGCGCACAGATACGCAGTATTTT.

This clonotype was recorded many times. The V and J genes are TRBV6-2 or TRBV6-3 and TRBJ2-2, with D maybe TRBD2 (5 bases). Germline loops: CDR1 MNHEY, CDR2 SVGEGT. V gave up 4 bases and J gave up 7 bases, with 22 bases separating them. This CDR3 spans 17 amino acids. Written as DNA, the CDR3 is TGTGCCAGCAGTTTCCACCTCGGAGGCATCGCGGTCGGGGAGCTGTTTTTT. It yields the protein CASSFHLGGIAVGELFF.

The rearrangement joins TRBV7-9 to TRBJ2-3; D may match TRBD1 or TRBD2 (5 bases each). Germline V gives CDR1 SEHNR, CDR2 FQNEAQ (reference sequence). This CDR3 spans 16 amino acids. Deletions cut 5 bases from V and 6 bases from J, with 21 bases between. CDR3 nucleotide sequence: TGTGCCAGCAGCCTTCGGACGGGGACCGAGGAGGATACGCAGTATTTT. This sequence encodes CASSLRTGTEEDTQYF.

In its sample, this clonotype was seen a few times. The rearrangement joins TRBV4-3 to TRBJ2-3; unclear D gene. The CDR3 spans 13 residues. Trimming stripped 0 bases from V and 6 bases from J, with 7 bases between. CDR1 and CDR2 from the germline V gene are LGHNA and YSLEER. CDR3 sequence: CASSQDSPDTQYF. In DNA, the CDR3 is TGCGCCAGCAGCCAAGACTCTCCTGATACGCAGTATTTT.

This clonotype was seen more than once but under ten times. The chain combines TRBV21-1 with TRBJ2-7; the table calls TRBD1, which could not be checked here. TRBV21-1 is an annotated pseudogene. CDR3 length equals 15 residues. The CDR3: CASIPGRINSYEQYV. Here the CDR3 DNA reads TGTGCCAGCATCCCGGGGAGAATTAACTCCTACGAGCAGTACGTC.

The chain employs TRBV7-9 and TRBJ2-3; possible D gene TRBD1, 5 bases. The CDR3 is made up of 16 amino acids. V lost 1 base and J 0 bases, leaving 11 bases between the germline ends. Looked up from germline, CDR1 is SEHNR and CDR2 is FQNEAQ (reference sequence). This chain's CDR3 is CASSLGQNPSTDTQYF. DNA for the CDR3: TGTGCCAGCAGCTTAGGACAGAATCCTAGCACAGATACGCAGTATTTT.

The chain joins TRBV21-1 to TRBJ2-7; TRBD1, as called in the table, went unchecked against the DNA. TRBV21-1 is deemed a pseudogene. This CDR3 is 15 amino acids long. The DNA for the CDR3 is TGTGCCAGCAGCCTTCCCTCGACAGGGGACTACGAGCAGTACGTC. This sequence encodes CASSLPSTGDYEQYV.

Here the CDR3 reads CAISNLAGDQETQYF. CDR3 DNA: TGTGCCATCAGTAACTTAGCGGGGGATCAAGAGACCCAGTACTTC. The chain couples TRBV10-3 to TRBJ2-5; 9 nucleotides agree with TRBD2. CDR1 and CDR2 (germline): ENHRY, SYGVKD. J was trimmed by 2 bases and V by 5 bases; bases with no gene match: 6. This CDR3 has 15 amino acids.

CDR3 nucleotide sequence: TGCGCCAGCAGCTTGGCCGCGGGCAGGGAAGAGACCCAGTACTTC. Translating gives CASSLAAGREETQYF. The rearrangement uses TRBV5-1 and TRBJ2-5; perhaps D is TRBD1 or TRBD2 (5 bases each). There are 15 residues in the CDR3. Germline loops: CDR1 SGHRS, CDR2 YFSETQ. The ends were cut back, 0 bases at V and 3 bases at J, with 12 bases in the middle.

The chain links TRBV20-1 to TRBJ1-1; tentative D call: TRBD1 (5 bases). V lost 3 bases to trimming and J lost 1 base, with 9 bases between them. Germline-derived CDR1 and CDR2 are DFQATT and SNEGSKA (reference sequence). The CDR3 contains 13 residues. The CDR3 nucleotides are TGCAGTGCTAGGGCGGGGACGAACACTGAAGCTTTCTTT. Translated, it gives CSARAGTNTEAFF.

This chain joins TRBV12-3 or TRBV12-4 and TRBJ1-2; perhaps TRBD1 as D (6 bases). The CDR3 is made up of 12 amino acids. The germline V and J ends were trimmed by 6 bases and 14 bases, with 19 bases remaining between them. CDR3 sequence reads: CASRLGEKGETF. The DNA of the CDR3 is TGTGCCAGCAGACTGGGGGAGAAGGGGGAGACCTTC.

V gene TRBV6-5 combines with J gene TRBJ2-7, with no clear D. There are 12 residues in the CDR3. In germline, CDR1 is MNHEY, CDR2 SVGAGI. Trimming cost V 7 bases and J 5 bases, with 12 bases left between them. The CDR3 loop reads CASTDRLDEQYF. Written as DNA, the CDR3 is TGTGCCAGCACCGACCGTCTGGACGAGCAGTACTTC.

The table lists this clonotype with many counts. One junction end does not reproduce the germline sequence, and a read error may be involved. CDR3 DNA sequence: TGTGCCAGCACCTTGGGACAGCAAGGGACCTATGGCTACACCTTC. This gives the protein CASTLGQQGTYGYTF. The chain recombines TRBV5-4 with TRBJ1-2; TRBD1 agrees at 7 bases. This CDR3 region has 15 residues. The V gene's germline CDR1 is SGHNT and CDR2 YYREEE (reference sequence).

This clonotype appeared many times. The chain carries TRBV12-3 or TRBV12-4 and TRBJ2-3, with 12 bases that match TRBD2. CDR3 length: 14 amino acids. V lost 8 bases, J lost 5 bases, and 5 bases stayed unmatched. The CDR3 DNA reads as TGTGCCAGCGGTTCTAGCGGGGGGGAAGATACGCAGTATTTT. It specifies CASGSSGGEDTQYF.

As to this clonotype: The junction does not match germline at one end; this may be a read error. The chain links TRBV4-1 to TRBJ1-1; possibly TRBD1 for D (6 bases). This CDR3 region has 15 residues. Germline V lookup: CDR1 MGHRA, CDR2 YSYEKL. CDR3 residues: CSSSRDILENTEAFF. CDR3 DNA sequence: TGCTCCAGCAGCCGGGACATCCTAGAGAACACTGAAGCTTTCTTT.

This clonotype appeared a few times. The chain links TRBV6-4 to TRBJ1-4, with TRBD1 as a possible D gene (5 bases). There are 14 residues in the CDR3. Germline CDR1 and CDR2: MRHNA and SNTAGT. V lost 5 bases, J lost 0 bases, and 7 bases lay in between. CDR3 nucleotide sequence: TGTGCCAGCAGTAAGACAGCAACTAATGAAAAACTGTTTTTT. Its protein product is CASSKTATNEKLFF.